The 17 T cell receptor beta chains reported below all come from one sample, sequenced in a study of cytomegalovirus exposure and HLA in healthy donors. 13 Jbeta primers and 60 Vbeta primers were used for the PCR. Libraries were prepared by immunoSEQ multiplex PCR; TCRdb keeps only in-frame clonotypes and omits some of them. The sample holds about 110,000 clones, around 75% seen once. The material sequenced was PBMCs. The receptors come from a male donor in good health and CMV-seropositive.

This clone has a single count. V usage is TRBV7-3 and J usage is TRBJ2-1; TRBD2 agrees at 10 bases. The CDR3 runs to 14 residues. V was clipped by 3 bases and J by 6 bases; unmatched bases: 2. CDR1 SGHTA and CDR2 FQGTGA come from the germline V gene. CDR3 coding DNA: TGTGCCAGCAGCTTGGGGACTAGCGTCAATGAGCAGTTCTTC. It specifies CASSLGTSVNEQFF.

This clone has a single count. This chain links TRBV4-3 with TRBJ1-1; D not certain. CDR1 and CDR2 (germline): LGHNA, YSLEER. With 1 base removed from V and 1 base from J, the gap between germline ends came to 10 bases. The CDR3 is 15 amino acids. The CDR3 here is CASSQGGTANTEAFF. In DNA, the CDR3 is TGCGCCAGCAGCCAAGGCGGAACGGCGAACACTGAAGCTTTCTTT.

The rearrangement links TRBV9 to TRBJ2-3; 7 bases agree with TRBD2. CDR3 length: 15 amino acids. Germline V lookup: CDR1 SGDLS, CDR2 YYNGEE. J gave up 2 bases and V 3 bases, and 6 bases lay outside the gene matches. CDR3 bases: TGTGCCAGCAGCGATACTAGCGCTCACACAGATACGCAGTATTTT. Translating gives CASSDTSAHTDTQYF.

The chain is built from TRBV2 and TRBJ1-2; 9 nucleotides line up with TRBD1. CDR1 is SNHLY, CDR2 FYNNEI, per germline. V was clipped by 7 bases and J by 2 bases; unmatched bases: 5. The CDR3 sequence is 14 residues long. The CDR3 here is CASIPGTGNYGYTF. CDR3 sequence (DNA): TGTGCCAGCATTCCCGGGACAGGGAACTATGGCTACACCTTC.

This chain connects TRBV29-1 to TRBJ1-3, with no clear D. Germline V gene sequence: CDR1 SQVTM, CDR2 ANQGSEA. Trimming removed 4 bases at V and 1 base at J, with 5 bases between. The CDR3 consists of 12 residues. DNA of the CDR3: TGCAGCGTTGCCGTTTCTGGAAACACCATATATTTT. It translates to CSVAVSGNTIYF. Together with reference TRBV29-1 and TRBJ1-3, the CDR3 gives the full variable domain: SAVISQKPSRDICQRGTSLTIQCQVDSQVTMMFWYRQQPGQSLTLIATANQGSEATYESGFVIDKFPISRPNLTFSTLTVSNMSPEDSSIYLCSVAVSGNTIYFGEGSWLTVV.

This sequence joins TRBV5-6 and TRBJ2-2; D call uncertain. CDR3 size: 16 residues. Germline V gene lookup returns CDR1 SGHDT and CDR2 YYEEEE. Deletions cut 4 bases from V and 1 base from J, with 14 bases between. The CDR3 coding sequence is TGTGCCAGCAGCCGGTCGATCGGGTTGAACACCGGGGAGCTGTTTTTT. Translating gives CASSRSIGLNTGELFF.

The chain couples TRBV4-3 to TRBJ2-5; unclear D gene. V was cut by 3 bases and J by 2 bases, with 13 bases left in between. Per germline, CDR1 LGHNA and CDR2 YSLEER. CDR3 length equals 15 residues. The CDR3 protein is CASSQQYSSQETQYF. The CDR3 DNA follows: TGCGCCAGCAGCCAGCAATACAGTAGTCAAGAGACCCAGTACTTC.

The rearrangement links TRBV13 to TRBJ1-1, with 7 bases that match TRBD1. CDR1 PRHDT and CDR2 FYEKMQ come from the germline V gene (reference sequence). CDR3 length equals 14 residues. V was pared by 6 bases and J by 1 base, with 5 bases of the junction left unmatched. The CDR3: CASRDDRENTEAFF. For the CDR3, the DNA is TGTGCCAGCAGAGATGACAGGGAGAACACTGAAGCTTTCTTT.

This clone was counted once. V gene TRBV5-4 combines with J gene TRBJ2-5; D ambiguous. The CDR3 sequence is 13 residues long. V lost 0 bases and J 5 bases, leaving 8 bases between the germline ends. Germline CDR1 and CDR2: SGHNT and YYREEE (reference sequence). This chain's CDR3 is CASSLALLETQYF. CDR3 sequence (DNA): TGTGCCAGCAGCTTGGCACTATTGGAGACCCAGTACTTC.

Here the CDR3 reads CSAHHRDRHLGAFF. For the CDR3, the DNA is TGCAGCGCACACCACCGGGACAGGCATTTGGGAGCTTTCTTT. The chain has TRBV29-1 and TRBJ1-1, with 8 positions matching TRBD1. Germline V gene data show CDR1 as SQVTM and CDR2 as ANQGSEA. The CDR3 loop spans 14 amino acids. Trimming at V came to 7 bases and at J to 10 bases, leaving 17 bases not matched to a gene.

The chain joins TRBV10-3 to TRBJ1-6; D might be TRBD1 (6 bases). Germline V gene sequence: CDR1 ENHRY, CDR2 SYGVKD. V lost 6 bases to trimming and J lost 9 bases, with 15 bases between them. CDR3 length equals 14 residues. The CDR3: CAIRREQGASPLHF. The CDR3 DNA sequence: TGTGCCATCAGAAGAGAACAGGGTGCTTCACCCCTCCACTTT.

The rearrangement links TRBV6-1 to TRBJ1-2; possible D gene TRBD1, 5 bases. This CDR3 region has 12 residues. V was shortened by 2 bases and J by 10 bases, with 11 bases between the two germline ends. CDR1 and CDR2 from the germline V gene are MNHNS and SASEGT. In DNA, the CDR3 is TGTGCCAGCAGTGAACAAAGCAGGGACTACACCTTC. Its protein is CASSEQSRDYTF.

V and J are TRBV11-2 and TRBJ1-1; 10 bases line up with TRBD1. There are 16 residues in the CDR3. Germline V gene data show CDR1 as SGHAT and CDR2 as FQNNGV. Germline trimming cut 6 bases from V and 5 bases from J; bases unmatched to any gene: 12. CDR3 in amino acids: CASRDIRQGAVTEAFF. The DNA for the CDR3 is TGTGCCAGCAGAGATATTCGACAGGGGGCGGTTACTGAAGCTTTCTTT.

V gene TRBV4-1 combines with J gene TRBJ1-1; TRBD1 matches 9 bases. V trimming: 0 bases; J trimming: 3 bases; junction bases outside the gene matches: 8. The CDR3 loop spans 17 amino acids. Germline loops: CDR1 MGHRA, CDR2 YSYEKL. CDR3 in DNA: TGCGCCAGCAGCCAAGATCCACAGGGGGCGCGGGACACTGAAGCTTTCTTT. This sequence encodes CASSQDPQGARDTEAFF.

The V and J genes are TRBV18 and TRBJ1-1, with TRBD1 as a possible D gene (5 bases). The CDR3 totals 14 residues. Germline values: CDR1 KGHSH, CDR2 LQKENI. V was shortened by 4 bases and J by 1 base, with 10 bases between the two germline ends. CDR3 amino acids: CASSLSGENTEAFF. The CDR3, as DNA: TGTGCCAGCTCACTTTCGGGGGAGAACACTGAAGCTTTCTTT.

V usage is TRBV29-1 and J usage is TRBJ2-2, with 9 bases that match TRBD1. Germline V CDR1 and CDR2: SQVTM, ANQGSEA. Trimming removed 6 bases from V and 6 bases from J; junction bases left unmatched: 5. This CDR3 is 13 amino acids long. CDR3 coding DNA: TGCAGCGTCGGACAGGGGATAGCCGGGGAGCTGTTTTTT. The encoded protein is CSVGQGIAGELFF.

Points on this clone: The junction departs from the called germline gene at one end, perhaps through a read error. The chain uses TRBV5-5 and TRBJ2-7, with D perhaps matching TRBD2 (6 bases). The germline V gene encodes CDR1 SGHKS and CDR2 YYEKEE (reference sequence). The CDR3 runs 15 residues. The CDR3 region has the DNA TGTGCTAGCAGCTTGGCGGGTGTCAGGGAGGACGAGCAGTACTTC. Translation: CASSLAGVREDEQYF.